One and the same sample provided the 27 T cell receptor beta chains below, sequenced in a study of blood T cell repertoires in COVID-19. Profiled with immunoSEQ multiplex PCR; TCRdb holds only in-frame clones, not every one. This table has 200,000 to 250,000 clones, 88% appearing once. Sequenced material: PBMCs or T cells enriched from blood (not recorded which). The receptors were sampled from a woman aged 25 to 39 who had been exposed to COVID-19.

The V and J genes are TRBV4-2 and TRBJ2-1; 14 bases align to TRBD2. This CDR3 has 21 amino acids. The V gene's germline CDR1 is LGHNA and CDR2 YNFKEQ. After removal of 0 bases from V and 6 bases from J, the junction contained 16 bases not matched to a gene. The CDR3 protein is CASSQDGVSGTSGSFVNEQFF. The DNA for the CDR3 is TGTGCCAGCAGCCAAGATGGGGTTTCAGGGACTAGCGGGAGTTTTGTCAATGAGCAGTTCTTC.

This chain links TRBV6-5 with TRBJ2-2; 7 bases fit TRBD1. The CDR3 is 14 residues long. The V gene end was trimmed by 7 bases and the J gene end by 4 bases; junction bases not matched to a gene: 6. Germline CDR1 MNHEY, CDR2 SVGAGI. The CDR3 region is CASIKQGLTGELFF. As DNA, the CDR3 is TGTGCCAGCATTAAACAGGGGCTCACCGGGGAGCTGTTTTTT.

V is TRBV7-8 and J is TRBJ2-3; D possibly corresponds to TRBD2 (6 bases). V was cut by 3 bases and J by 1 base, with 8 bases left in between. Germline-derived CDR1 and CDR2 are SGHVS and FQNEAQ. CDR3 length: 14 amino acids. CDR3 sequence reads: CASSLSSGTDTQYF. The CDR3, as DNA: TGTGCCAGCAGCTTGTCTAGCGGCACAGATACGCAGTATTTT.

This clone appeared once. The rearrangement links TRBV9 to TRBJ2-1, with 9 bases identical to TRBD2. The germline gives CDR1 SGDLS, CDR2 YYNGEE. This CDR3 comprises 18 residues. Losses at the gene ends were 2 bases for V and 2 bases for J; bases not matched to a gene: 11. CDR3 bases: TGTGCCAGCAGCGTCGGCCGGGGGGCTAGCGGGGCCTACAATGAGCAGTTCTTC. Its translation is CASSVGRGASGAYNEQFF.

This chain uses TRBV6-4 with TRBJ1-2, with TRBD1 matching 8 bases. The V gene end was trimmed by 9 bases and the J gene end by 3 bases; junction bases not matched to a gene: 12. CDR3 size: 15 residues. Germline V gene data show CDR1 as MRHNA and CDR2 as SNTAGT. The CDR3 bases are TGTGCCAGTAACCCAGGGGGCGGTTCGGACTATGGCTACACCTTC. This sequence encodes CASNPGGGSDYGYTF.

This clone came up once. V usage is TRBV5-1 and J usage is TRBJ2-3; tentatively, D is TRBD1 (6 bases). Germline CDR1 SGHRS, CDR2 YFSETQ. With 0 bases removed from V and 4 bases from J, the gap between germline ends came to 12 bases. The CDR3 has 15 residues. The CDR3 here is CASSLGQGSADTQYF. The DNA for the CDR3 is TGCGCCAGCAGCTTGGGGCAGGGGTCCGCAGATACGCAGTATTTT.

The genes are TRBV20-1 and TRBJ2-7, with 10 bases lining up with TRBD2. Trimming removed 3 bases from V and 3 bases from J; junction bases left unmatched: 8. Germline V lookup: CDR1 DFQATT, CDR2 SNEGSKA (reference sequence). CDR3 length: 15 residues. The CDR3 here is CSASLSSGSVYEQYF. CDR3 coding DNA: TGCAGTGCTAGTCTCTCTAGCGGGAGCGTCTACGAGCAGTACTTC.

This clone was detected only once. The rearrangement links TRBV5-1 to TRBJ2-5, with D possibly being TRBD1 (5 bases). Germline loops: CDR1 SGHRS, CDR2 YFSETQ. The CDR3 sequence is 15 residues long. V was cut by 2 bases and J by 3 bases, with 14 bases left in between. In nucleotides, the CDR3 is TGCGCCAGCAGCTTACACGACAGCCCTAAAGAGACCCAGTACTTC. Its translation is CASSLHDSPKETQYF.

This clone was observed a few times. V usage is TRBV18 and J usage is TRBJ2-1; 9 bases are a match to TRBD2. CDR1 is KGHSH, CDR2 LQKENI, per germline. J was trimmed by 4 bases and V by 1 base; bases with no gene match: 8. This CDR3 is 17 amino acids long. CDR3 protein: CASSPRELAGTYNEQFF. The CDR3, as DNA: TGTGCCAGCTCACCACGGGAACTAGCGGGCACATACAATGAGCAGTTCTTC.

The CDR3 here is CASSQGLAGAETQYF. The DNA of the CDR3 is TGCGCCAGCAGCCAGGGACTAGCGGGAGCAGAGACCCAGTACTTC. The chain is built from TRBV5-1 and TRBJ2-5; 14 positions match TRBD2. CDR1 is SGHRS and CDR2 is YFSETQ in the germline V gene. V lost 4 bases, J lost 4 bases, and 3 bases stayed unmatched. There are 15 residues in the CDR3.

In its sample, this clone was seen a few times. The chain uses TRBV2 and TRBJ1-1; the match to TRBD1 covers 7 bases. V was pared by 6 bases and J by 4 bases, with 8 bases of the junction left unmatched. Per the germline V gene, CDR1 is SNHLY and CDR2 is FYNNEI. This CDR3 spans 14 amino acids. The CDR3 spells CASRGQGVITEAFF. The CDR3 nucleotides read TGTGCCAGCAGGGGGCAGGGGGTTATCACTGAAGCTTTCTTT.

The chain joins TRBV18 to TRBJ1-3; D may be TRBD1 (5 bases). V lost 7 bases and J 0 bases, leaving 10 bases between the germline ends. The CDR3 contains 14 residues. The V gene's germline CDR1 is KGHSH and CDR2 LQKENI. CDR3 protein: CASWTTGSGNTIYF. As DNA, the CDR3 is TGTGCCAGCTGGACCACAGGCTCTGGAAACACCATATATTTT.

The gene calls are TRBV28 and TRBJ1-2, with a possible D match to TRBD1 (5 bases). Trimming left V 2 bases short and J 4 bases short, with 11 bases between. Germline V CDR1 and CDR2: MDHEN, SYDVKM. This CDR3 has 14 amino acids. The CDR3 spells CASSLPQGTYGYTF. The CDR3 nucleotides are TGTGCCAGCAGTTTACCCCAGGGCACCTATGGCTACACCTTC.

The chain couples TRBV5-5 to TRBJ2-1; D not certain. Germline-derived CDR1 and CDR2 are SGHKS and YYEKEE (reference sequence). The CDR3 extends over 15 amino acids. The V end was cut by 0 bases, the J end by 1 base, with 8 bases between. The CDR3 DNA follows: TGTGCCAGCAGCTTGGACGTCGGGTCCTACAATGAGCAGTTCTTC. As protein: CASSLDVGSYNEQFF.

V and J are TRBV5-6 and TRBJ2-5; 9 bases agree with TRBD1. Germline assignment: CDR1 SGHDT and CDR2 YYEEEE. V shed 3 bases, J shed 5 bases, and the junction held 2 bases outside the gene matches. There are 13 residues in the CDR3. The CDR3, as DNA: TGTGCCAGCAGCTCGACAGGGGGTGAGACCCAGTACTTC. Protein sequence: CASSSTGGETQYF.

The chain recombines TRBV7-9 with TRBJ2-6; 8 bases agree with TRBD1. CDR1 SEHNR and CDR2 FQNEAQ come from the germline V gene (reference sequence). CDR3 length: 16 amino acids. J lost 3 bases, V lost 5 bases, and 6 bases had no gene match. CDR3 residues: CASSITTGVGANVLTF. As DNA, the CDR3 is TGTGCCAGCAGCATCACGACAGGGGTTGGGGCCAACGTCCTGACTTTC.

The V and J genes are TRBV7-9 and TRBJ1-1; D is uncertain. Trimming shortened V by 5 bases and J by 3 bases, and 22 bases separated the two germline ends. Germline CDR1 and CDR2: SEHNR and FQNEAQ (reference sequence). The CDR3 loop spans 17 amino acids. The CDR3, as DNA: TGTGCCAGCAGCCACCCCCTAACAGCTAACGGCGACACTGAAGCTTTCTTT. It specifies CASSHPLTANGDTEAFF.

Here the CDR3 DNA reads TGTGCCAGCAGCGAGGACAGGGAGATCACAGATACGCAGTATTTT. Protein: CASSEDREITDTQYF. The J gene is TRBJ2-3, the V gene TRBV7-9; 8 nucleotides agree with TRBD1. With V trimmed by 5 bases and J by 2 bases, 6 bases remained unmatched. Germline CDR1 reads SEHNR; CDR2 reads FQNEAQ (reference sequence). This CDR3 spans 15 amino acids.

The CDR3 sequence is CASSRNGQDSYEQYF. In nucleotides, the CDR3 is TGCGCCAGCAGCCGAAACGGACAGGACTCCTACGAGCAGTACTTC. The rearrangement joins TRBV5-1 to TRBJ2-7; 7 nucleotides agree with TRBD1. The J segment lost 0 bases and the V segment lost 4 bases, leaving 7 bases of the junction unmatched. Germline CDR1 reads SGHRS; CDR2 reads YFSETQ. The CDR3 runs 15 residues.

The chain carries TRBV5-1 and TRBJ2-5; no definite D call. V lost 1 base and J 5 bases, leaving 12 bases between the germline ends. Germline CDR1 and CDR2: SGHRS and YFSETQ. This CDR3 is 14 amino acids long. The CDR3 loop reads CASSLSGQTETQYF. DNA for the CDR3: TGCGCCAGCAGCTTGTCTGGGCAAACGGAGACCCAGTACTTC. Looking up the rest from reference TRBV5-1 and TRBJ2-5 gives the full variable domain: KAGVTQTPRYLIKTRGQQVTLSCSPISGHRSVSWYQQTPGQGLQFLFEYFSETQRNKGNFPGRFSGRQFSNSRSEMNVSTLELGDSALYLCASSLSGQTETQYFGPGTRLLVL.

CDR3 region: CAISGEQGATTGELFF. The CDR3 coding sequence is TGTGCCATCAGTGGGGAACAGGGGGCAACTACCGGGGAGCTGTTTTTT. The chain recombines TRBV10-3 with TRBJ2-2; 9 bases match TRBD1. The ends lost 4 bases at V and 5 bases at J; junction bases unmatched: 8. Germline V gene data show CDR1 as ENHRY and CDR2 as SYGVKD. This CDR3 comprises 16 residues.

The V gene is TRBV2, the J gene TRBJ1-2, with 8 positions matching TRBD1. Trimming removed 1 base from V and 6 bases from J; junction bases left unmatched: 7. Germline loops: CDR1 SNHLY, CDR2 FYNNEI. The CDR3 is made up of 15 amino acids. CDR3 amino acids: CASSEDAPTGDGYTF. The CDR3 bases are TGTGCCAGCAGTGAAGACGCTCCGACAGGGGATGGCTACACCTTC.

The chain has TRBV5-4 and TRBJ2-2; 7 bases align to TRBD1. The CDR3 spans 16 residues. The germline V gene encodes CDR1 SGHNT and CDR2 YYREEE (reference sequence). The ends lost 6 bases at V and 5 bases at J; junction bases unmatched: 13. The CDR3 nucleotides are TGTGCCAGCACCCATACTAAGACAGGGATGACCGGGGAGCTGTTTTTT. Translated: CASTHTKTGMTGELFF.

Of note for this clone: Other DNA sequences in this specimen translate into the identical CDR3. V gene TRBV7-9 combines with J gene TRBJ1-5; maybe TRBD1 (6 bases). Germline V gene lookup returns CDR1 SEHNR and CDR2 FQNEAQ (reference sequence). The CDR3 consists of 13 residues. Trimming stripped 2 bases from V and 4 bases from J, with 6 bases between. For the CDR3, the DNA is TGTGCCAGCAGCTTACAGGGGAATCAGCCCCAGCATTTT. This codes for CASSLQGNQPQHF.

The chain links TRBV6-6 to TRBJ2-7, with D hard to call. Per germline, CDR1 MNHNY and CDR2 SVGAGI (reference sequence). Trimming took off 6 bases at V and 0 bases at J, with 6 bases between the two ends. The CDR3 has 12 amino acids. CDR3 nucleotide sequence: TGTGCCAGCAGCCCCAACTCCTACGAGCAGTACTTC. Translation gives CASSPNSYEQYF.

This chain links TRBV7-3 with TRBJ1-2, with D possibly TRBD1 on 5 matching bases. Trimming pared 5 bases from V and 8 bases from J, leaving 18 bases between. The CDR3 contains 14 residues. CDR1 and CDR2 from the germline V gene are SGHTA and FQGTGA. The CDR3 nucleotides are TGTGCCAGCAGCCCCACCGGGCCAGGGTACGGCTACACCTTC. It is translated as CASSPTGPGYGYTF.

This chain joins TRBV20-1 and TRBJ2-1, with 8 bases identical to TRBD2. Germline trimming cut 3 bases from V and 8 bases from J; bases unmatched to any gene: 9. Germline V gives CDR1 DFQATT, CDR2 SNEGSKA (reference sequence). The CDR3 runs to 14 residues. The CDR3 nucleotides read TGCAGTGCTAGTGGAGCGGGAGAGGGCCATGAGCAGTTCTTC. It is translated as CSASGAGEGHEQFF.